The subject of this entry is one TCR beta chain. What it recognizes is unknown. This may be a read error: a much more frequent sequence differs by one nucleotide. It is likely a read error, because the conserved phenylalanine at the end of the CDR3 is missing. TCRdb reprocessed the 5' RACE reads with MiXCR, giving one entry per CDR3 protein. The sample consists of 250,000 to 400,000 distinct CDR3 sequences, under 14% of them appearing once. This entry belongs to a study of CD8 T cells in ankylosing spondylitis. V lost 0 bases, J lost 7 bases, and 15 bases lay in between. CDR1 DFQATT and CDR2 SNEGSKA come from the germline V gene (reference sequence). This CDR3 comprises 15 residues. Points from the study as a whole: Matched ankylosing spondylitis synovial fluid reportedly showed significant enrichment of disease-linked clones.

The TCR was taken from a female donor with ankylosing spondylitis or in good health (not recorded which). The sequenced material came from blood, either unsorted or a sorted T cell fraction (not recorded which). The genes are TRBV20-1 and TRBJ1-4, with a possible D match to TRBD1 (6 bases). The CDR3 DNA is TGCAGTGCTAGAGATCCGGACAGTTGGGGTGAAAAACTGTTTCTT. It specifies CSARDPDSWGEKLFL.